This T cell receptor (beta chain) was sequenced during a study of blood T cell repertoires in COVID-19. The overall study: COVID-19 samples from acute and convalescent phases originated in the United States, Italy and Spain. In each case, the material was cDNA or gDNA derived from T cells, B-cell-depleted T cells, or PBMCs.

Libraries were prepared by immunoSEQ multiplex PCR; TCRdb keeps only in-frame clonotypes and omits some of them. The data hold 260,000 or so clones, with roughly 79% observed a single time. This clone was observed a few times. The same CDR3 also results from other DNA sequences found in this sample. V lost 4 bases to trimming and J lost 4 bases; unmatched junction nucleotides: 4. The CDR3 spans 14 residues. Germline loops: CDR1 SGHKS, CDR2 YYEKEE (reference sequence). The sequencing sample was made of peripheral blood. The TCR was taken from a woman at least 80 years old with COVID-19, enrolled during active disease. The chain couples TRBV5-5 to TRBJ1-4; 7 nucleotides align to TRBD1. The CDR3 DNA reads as TGTGCCAGCAGCCTGACAGGGTTTAATGAAAAACTGTTTTTT. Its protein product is CASSLTGFNEKLFF.